Below, one TCR beta chain is given with its context. This specimen comes from a study of blood T cell repertoires in COVID-19. Study-wide background: The origin of the acute and convalescent COVID-19 samples was the United States, Italy and Spain. PBMCs, B-cell-depleted T cells, or T cells were the source of the cDNA or gDNA that made up the material.

In the source study's methods: Reference gene primer amplification yielded estimated nucleated cell counts. Profiling relied on immunoSEQ multiplex PCR, and the TCRdb table lists in-frame clones only, not all of them. V and J calls and clone size come straight from that table; D and trimming were deduced from the DNA. The data show about 220,000 clones, around 89% seen once. CDR1 and CDR2 (germline): LGHNA, YSLEER. This CDR3 contains 15 residues. V lost 4 bases to trimming and J lost 5 bases, with 16 bases between them. The material sequenced was PBMCs or T cells enriched from blood (not recorded which). V and J are TRBV4-3 and TRBJ2-3; TRBD2 is a possible D gene (6 bases). The receptor was isolated from a woman in her thirties who had recovered from COVID-19. This CDR3 is CASSPAGGARDTQYF. DNA of the CDR3: TGCGCCAGCAGCCCTGCTGGCGGGGCGCGAGATACGCAGTATTTT.